The source of this T cell receptor (beta chain) is a study of shared clonotypes between healthy human individuals. All donors were healthy HIV-negative adults lacking recent acute infections or vaccinations. The data were produced by immunoSEQ multiplex PCR, yet TCRdb's version contains in-frame clones alone and is incomplete. Of some 2.1 million clones in the sample, around 95% were seen once. As to this clone: Its antigen is currently unknown.

Points from the study as a whole: Estimated clonotype richness was generally higher in naive than memory subsets.

Trimming took 4 bases from V and 7 from J; bases not matched to a gene: 8. There are 13 residues in the CDR3. Germline V lookup: CDR1 GTSNPN, CDR2 SVGIG (reference sequence). The receptor comes from a man aged 18 to 30 in good health. Sequencing was done on a sample of naive CD4+ T cells sorted from blood. The subset here: CD45RA+ positively selected. This chain uses TRBV30 with TRBJ2-7; the match to TRBD1 covers 9 bases. The CDR3 coding sequence is TGTGCCTGGATGGTGACAGGGGGGAAAGAGCAGTACTTC. Its translation is CAWMVTGGKEQYF.